This T cell receptor beta chain was identified during a study of cytomegalovirus exposure and HLA in healthy donors. Study-wide results and limits: Upon later analysis, TCR association rates were observed to vary by HLA locus, being highest for DRB1 and lowest for HLA-C.

About this clone: Its antigen is unknown.

This CDR3 has 15 amino acids. The PCR was carried out with 60 Vbeta primers and 13 Jbeta primers. Generated by immunoSEQ multiplex PCR, the TCRdb table keeps only in-frame clones and is missing some. The sample records approximately 220,000 clones, around 80% being singletons. The sample taken for sequencing was PBMCs. The chain recombines TRBV21-1 with TRBJ2-3; the table calls TRBD1, which could not be checked here. TRBV21-1 is recorded as a pseudogene. The receptor comes from a man aged 18 to 30 in good health and CMV-seronegative. CDR3 in amino acids: CASSNTEDRGDTQYF. DNA of the CDR3: TGTGCCAGCAGCAACACGGAGGACAGGGGAGATACGCAGTATTTT.